The next 30 T cell receptor beta chains were all read from a single sample in a study of a mutant IDH1 vaccine in newly diagnosed glioma. TCRdb keeps only in-frame clones here, not all; method: immunoSEQ multiplex PCR. The table has tens of thousands of clones, 84% seen once. Their antigen targets remain unknown. The time point here: week 11, during vaccination. Doses comprised 300 ug of mutant IDH1 20-mer peptide each, plus topical imiquimod. The sample here was PBMCs, taken from a glioma patient whose treatment included an IDH1 peptide vaccine. All receptors come from a man aged 30 to 39 with glioma.

J is TRBJ2-7 and V is TRBV5-1; no definite D call. This CDR3 has 13 amino acids. Deletions cut 0 bases from V and 6 bases from J, with 10 bases between. Germline loops: CDR1 SGHRS, CDR2 YFSETQ. Written as DNA, the CDR3 is TGCGCCAGCAGCTTGGAGAATTTGGCCGAGCAGTACTTC. This encodes CASSLENLAEQYF.

The chain couples TRBV14 to TRBJ2-2; possibly TRBD2 for D (6 bases). Trimming shortened V by 0 bases and J by 6 bases, and 17 bases separated the two germline ends. The CDR3 length is 17 residues. The germline V gene has CDR1 SGHDN and CDR2 FVKESK. The CDR3 nucleotides are TGTGCCAGCAGCCAAGAATTGGCGGGACCAGGGTCCGGGGAGCTGTTTTTT. Amino acid sequence: CASSQELAGPGSGELFF.

The CDR3 protein is CASSLYGSDPMNTEAFF. The CDR3 coding sequence is TGTGCCAGCAGCTTATATGGATCAGACCCCATGAACACTGAAGCTTTCTTT. The chain is built from TRBV7-9 and TRBJ1-1; D is uncertain. This CDR3 is built from 17 residues. With 2 bases removed from V and 0 bases from J, the gap between germline ends came to 16 bases. Germline loops: CDR1 SEHNR, CDR2 FQNEAQ (reference sequence).

The CDR3 region has the DNA TGTGCCAGCAGCGTAGAAACCGGGGCGCAAAACATTCAGTACTTC. Translating it yields CASSVETGAQNIQYF. The rearrangement links TRBV9 to TRBJ2-4; possibly TRBD1 or TRBD2 for D (5 bases each). This CDR3 is 15 amino acids long. V was clipped by 0 bases and J by 5 bases, with 12 bases between them. Germline CDR1 reads SGDLS; CDR2 reads YYNGEE. The whole variable domain, remainder taken from reference TRBV9 and TRBJ2-4, is DSGVTQTPKHLITATGQRVTLRCSPRSGDLSVYWYQQSLDQGLQFLIQYYNGEERAKGNILERFSAQQFPDLHSELNLSSLELGDSALYFCASSVETGAQNIQYFGAGTRLSVL.

This chain joins TRBV6-5 and TRBJ2-7; D could derive from TRBD1 or TRBD2 (6 bases each). Deletions cut 2 bases from V and 6 bases from J, with 14 bases between. The CDR3 contains 14 residues. The germline gives CDR1 MNHEY, CDR2 SVGAGI. The CDR3 spells CASSYLREGGEQYF. The DNA of the CDR3 is TGTGCCAGCAGTTACCTCAGAGAGGGGGGCGAGCAGTACTTC.

This chain joins TRBV11-2 and TRBJ1-3; D is unresolved. CDR3 size: 16 residues. The germline V gene has CDR1 SGHAT and CDR2 FQNNGV. Trimming took off 2 bases at V and 0 bases at J, with 11 bases between the two ends. CDR3 protein: CASSLKTASSGNTIYF. Written as DNA, the CDR3 is TGTGCCAGCAGCTTAAAGACGGCCAGCTCTGGAAACACCATATATTTT.

This clone showed up just once. V gene TRBV5-1 combines with J gene TRBJ2-7; D ambiguous. Germline CDR1 is SGHRS and CDR2 is YFSETQ. V was clipped by 5 bases and J by 3 bases, with 6 bases between them. This CDR3 spans 11 amino acids. The CDR3 sequence is CASRHYYEQYF. In nucleotides, the CDR3 is TGCGCCAGCAGACATTACTACGAGCAGTACTTC.

The chain links TRBV5-1 to TRBJ2-1; D remains ambiguous. The CDR3 is 13 amino acids. Looked up from germline, CDR1 is SGHRS and CDR2 is YFSETQ. V lost 2 bases, J lost 8 bases, and 11 bases lay in between. The CDR3 region is CASSFEDGYEQFF. As DNA, the CDR3 is TGCGCCAGCAGCTTTGAAGATGGCTATGAGCAGTTCTTC.

The chain combines TRBV4-3 with TRBJ2-6; possibly TRBD1 for D (5 bases). Germline loops: CDR1 LGHNA, CDR2 YSLEER. The germline V and J ends were trimmed by 4 bases and 4 bases, with 32 bases remaining between them. CDR3 length equals 22 residues. CDR3 in amino acids: CASSPLDSRVGRALEGANVLTF. The CDR3 region has the DNA TGCGCCAGCAGCCCTTTGGATTCTAGGGTAGGCAGGGCTCTCGAGGGGGCCAACGTCCTGACTTTC.

As regards this clone: One end of the junction fails to match germline, which may point to a read error. This chain joins TRBV7-8 and TRBJ1-2; D is unclear. Germline CDR1 reads SGHVS; CDR2 reads FQNEAQ. The CDR3 extends over 13 amino acids. CDR3 sequence reads: CAGSLDLSVGYTF. The DNA of the CDR3 is TGTGCCGGCAGCTTAGATTTAAGTGTGGGCTACACCTTC.

This clone was found once. This chain connects TRBV6-5 to TRBJ1-1, with D unresolved. The CDR3 runs to 12 residues. Trimming left V 6 bases short and J 11 bases short, with 16 bases between. Germline CDR1 MNHEY, CDR2 SVGAGI. The chain's CDR3 is CASRLAPGEAFF. The CDR3 DNA reads TGTGCCAGCAGGCTGGCCCCCGGGGAGGCTTTCTTT.

The rearrangement uses TRBV5-1 and TRBJ2-5; TRBD2 aligns across 14 bases. J gave up 0 bases and V 4 bases, and 2 bases lay outside the gene matches. The CDR3 consists of 16 residues. Germline V gene sequence: CDR1 SGHRS, CDR2 YFSETQ. This chain's CDR3 is CASSRTSGGNQETQYF. CDR3 DNA sequence: TGCGCCAGCAGCCGGACTAGCGGGGGGAACCAAGAGACCCAGTACTTC. Looking up the rest from reference TRBV5-1 and TRBJ2-5 gives the full variable domain: KAGVTQTPRYLIKTRGQQVTLSCSPISGHRSVSWYQQTPGQGLQFLFEYFSETQRNKGNFPGRFSGRQFSNSRSEMNVSTLELGDSALYLCASSRTSGGNQETQYFGPGTRLLVL.

The V gene is TRBV28, the J gene TRBJ2-4; TRBD2 aligns across 7 bases. There are 13 residues in the CDR3. Trimming at V came to 4 bases and at J to 6 bases, leaving 3 bases not matched to a gene. CDR1 is MDHEN and CDR2 is SYDVKM in the germline V gene. The CDR3 region has the DNA TGTGCCAGCAGTTGGGGGGGTATAAACATTCAGTACTTC. This translates into CASSWGGINIQYF.

The chain recombines TRBV4-1 with TRBJ1-1; D is ambiguous. This CDR3 spans 14 amino acids. Trimming removed 5 bases at V and 0 bases at J, with 10 bases between. The germline V gene has CDR1 MGHRA and CDR2 YSYEKL. CDR3 region: CASSYPALNTEAFF. Written as DNA, the CDR3 is TGCGCCAGCAGCTATCCGGCTTTGAACACTGAAGCTTTCTTT.

The table lists this clone with a few counts. J is TRBJ2-2 and V is TRBV9; 10 bases are shared with TRBD2. This CDR3 region has 15 residues. J was trimmed by 7 bases and V by 5 bases; bases with no gene match: 8. Germline V CDR1 and CDR2: SGDLS, YYNGEE. The CDR3 DNA reads TGTGCCAGCAGTGAGACGGGACTAGCGTTCGGGGAGCTGTTTTTT. Amino acid sequence: CASSETGLAFGELFF.

The chain is built from TRBV28 and TRBJ2-7, with D hard to call. Germline V CDR1 and CDR2: MDHEN, SYDVKM. V lost 4 bases and J 3 bases, leaving 10 bases between the germline ends. The CDR3 length is 13 residues. The CDR3, as DNA: TGTGCCAGCAGTTCGGCCCCACTCTACGAGCAGTACTTC. Translating gives CASSSAPLYEQYF.

The V and J genes are TRBV5-1 and TRBJ1-1, with D perhaps matching TRBD1 (6 bases). The V and J ends lost 0 bases and 11 bases respectively, with 14 bases between them. CDR1 and CDR2 from the germline V gene are SGHRS and YFSETQ. This CDR3 region has 13 residues. The CDR3 DNA sequence: TGCGCCAGCAGCTTGGAATCCGGGGGCGAGGCTTTCTTT. Its protein product is CASSLESGGEAFF.

The V gene is TRBV9, the J gene TRBJ2-1; tentatively, D is TRBD1 or TRBD2 (5 bases each). Germline CDR1 and CDR2: SGDLS and YYNGEE. The CDR3 length is 14 residues. Trimming removed 4 bases at V and 5 bases at J, with 13 bases between. This CDR3 reads CASSPWDGNNEQFF. CDR3 in DNA: TGTGCCAGCAGCCCGTGGGACGGTAACAATGAGCAGTTCTTC. The full variable domain, its missing parts supplied by reference TRBV9 and TRBJ2-1, is DSGVTQTPKHLITATGQRVTLRCSPRSGDLSVYWYQQSLDQGLQFLIQYYNGEERAKGNILERFSAQQFPDLHSELNLSSLELGDSALYFCASSPWDGNNEQFFGPGTRLTVL.

The chain combines TRBV6-4 with TRBJ2-1; 11 bases line up with TRBD2. With V trimmed by 6 bases and J by 0 bases, 7 bases remained unmatched. Germline-derived CDR1 and CDR2 are MRHNA and SNTAGT. The CDR3 consists of 17 residues. The CDR3: CASSVLAGGTSYNEQFF. Written as DNA, the CDR3 is TGTGCCAGCAGCGTTCTAGCGGGAGGAACCTCCTACAATGAGCAGTTCTTC.

The rearrangement links TRBV10-3 to TRBJ1-6; D is undetermined. This CDR3 has 13 amino acids. Germline CDR1 reads ENHRY; CDR2 reads SYGVKD. The V end was cut by 2 bases, the J end by 8 bases, with 7 bases between. The CDR3 spells CAISEDRDSPLHF. The CDR3 DNA reads TGTGCCATCAGTGAGGATAGGGATTCACCCCTCCACTTT.

The CDR3 loop is CASSGGGRDGELFF. The DNA of the CDR3 is TGTGCCAGCAGCGGCGGAGGGCGCGACGGGGAGCTGTTTTTT. The rearrangement links TRBV5-4 to TRBJ2-2; a possible D gene is TRBD2 (6 bases). Germline V lookup: CDR1 SGHNT, CDR2 YYREEE (reference sequence). This CDR3 contains 14 residues. V lost 4 bases and J lost 7, with 14 bases in between. Variable domain in full (rest from reference TRBV5-4 and TRBJ2-2): ETGVTQSPTHLIKTRGQQVTLRCSSQSGHNTVSWYQQALGQGPQFIFQYYREEENGRGNFPPRFSGLQFPNYSSELNVNALELDDSALYLCASSGGGRDGELFFGEGSRLTVL.

The chain recombines TRBV28 with TRBJ1-4; D might be TRBD1 (6 bases). Germline values: CDR1 MDHEN, CDR2 SYDVKM. V was trimmed by 6 bases and J by 10 bases, leaving 21 bases between them. This CDR3 spans 15 amino acids. The CDR3 loop is CASSLPGVVVGKLFF. The CDR3 coding sequence is TGTGCCAGCAGCCTTCCAGGGGTGGTTGTAGGAAAACTGTTTTTT.

The chain is built from TRBV7-9 and TRBJ1-1; no reliable D call. The CDR3 length is 15 residues. V gave up 1 base and J gave up 3 bases, with 12 bases separating them. In germline, CDR1 is SEHNR, CDR2 FQNEAQ (reference sequence). CDR3 residues: CASSLDRQWDTEAFF. The CDR3 coding sequence is TGTGCCAGCAGCTTAGATCGGCAGTGGGACACTGAAGCTTTCTTT.

This sequence joins TRBV18 and TRBJ1-1; D might be TRBD1 (6 bases). The CDR3 length is 13 residues. Trimming pared 2 bases from V and 6 bases from J, leaving 10 bases between. CDR1 and CDR2 from the germline V gene are KGHSH and LQKENI. The CDR3 loop is CASSPGRGSEAFF. CDR3 nucleotide sequence: TGTGCCAGCTCACCAGGCAGGGGCTCTGAAGCTTTCTTT. The full variable domain, completed using reference TRBV18 and TRBJ1-1, is NAGVMQNPRHLVRRRGQEARLRCSPMKGHSHVYWYRQLPEEGLKFMVYLQKENIIDESGMPKERFSAEFPKEGPSILRIQQVVRGDSAAYFCASSPGRGSEAFFGQGTRLTVV.

This clone occurred a few times. The sample contains more than one DNA sequence encoding this CDR3. The chain recombines TRBV6-4 with TRBJ2-3; TRBD2 is a possible D gene (7 bases). The CDR3 is made up of 16 amino acids. Trimming cost V 0 bases and J 2 bases, with 12 bases left between them. Per the germline V gene, CDR1 is MRHNA and CDR2 is SNTAGT. This CDR3 is CASSDSSGGATDTQYF. The CDR3 DNA reads as TGTGCCAGCAGTGACTCGAGTGGGGGGGCCACAGATACGCAGTATTTT.

The V and J genes are TRBV7-2 and TRBJ1-2; possible D gene TRBD1, 5 bases. The germline V and J ends were trimmed by 2 bases and 1 base, with 14 bases remaining between them. The CDR3 is 16 amino acids. The germline gives CDR1 SGHTA, CDR2 FQGNSA. The CDR3 DNA is TGTGCCAGCAGCTTAAACGGGGCTGGGAATAACTATGGCTACACCTTC. Its translation is CASSLNGAGNNYGYTF.

CDR3: CASSLGDEQYF. The CDR3 bases are TGTGCCAGCAGTTTGGGGGACGAGCAGTACTTC. This sequence joins TRBV27 and TRBJ2-5, with D perhaps given as TRBD1 or TRBD2 (5 bases each). The J call could be wrong; TRBJ2-7 is a better fit for the DNA end. The CDR3 totals 11 residues. The germline gives CDR1 MNHEY, CDR2 SMNVEV (reference sequence).

The genes are TRBV9 and TRBJ2-7; the D gene is possibly TRBD2 (5 bases). Germline CDR1 reads SGDLS; CDR2 reads YYNGEE. The CDR3 is made up of 12 amino acids. Trimming shortened V by 7 bases and J by 2 bases, and 10 bases separated the two germline ends. CDR3 nucleotides: TGTGCCAGCGGGAGTACGACCTACGAGCAGTACTTC. Translated, it gives CASGSTTYEQYF.

CDR3 in amino acids: CASSQPGLPVAGANVLTF. CDR3 bases: TGCGCCAGCAGCCAACCGGGACTCCCCGTGGCTGGGGCCAACGTCCTGACTTTC. The rearrangement links TRBV4-1 to TRBJ2-6; D is perhaps TRBD2 (6 bases). This CDR3 is 18 amino acids long. Germline CDR1 reads MGHRA; CDR2 reads YSYEKL. V was trimmed by 2 bases and J by 2 bases, leaving 16 bases between them.

The chain is built from TRBV19 and TRBJ1-5, with 7 bases that match TRBD1. V shed 3 bases, J shed 2 bases, and the junction held 4 bases outside the gene matches. The CDR3 is made up of 15 amino acids. The germline V gene encodes CDR1 LNHDA and CDR2 SQIVND (reference sequence). This CDR3 is CASSIRGQGNQPQHF. CDR3 DNA sequence: TGTGCCAGTAGTATCCGAGGACAGGGCAATCAGCCCCAGCATTTT. Full variable domain (missing parts from reference TRBV19 and TRBJ1-5): DGGITQSPKYLFRKEGQNVTLSCEQNLNHDAMYWYRQDPGQGLRLIYYSQIVNDFQKGDIAEGYSVSREKKESFPLTVTSAQKNPTAFYLCASSIRGQGNQPQHFGDGTRLSIL.